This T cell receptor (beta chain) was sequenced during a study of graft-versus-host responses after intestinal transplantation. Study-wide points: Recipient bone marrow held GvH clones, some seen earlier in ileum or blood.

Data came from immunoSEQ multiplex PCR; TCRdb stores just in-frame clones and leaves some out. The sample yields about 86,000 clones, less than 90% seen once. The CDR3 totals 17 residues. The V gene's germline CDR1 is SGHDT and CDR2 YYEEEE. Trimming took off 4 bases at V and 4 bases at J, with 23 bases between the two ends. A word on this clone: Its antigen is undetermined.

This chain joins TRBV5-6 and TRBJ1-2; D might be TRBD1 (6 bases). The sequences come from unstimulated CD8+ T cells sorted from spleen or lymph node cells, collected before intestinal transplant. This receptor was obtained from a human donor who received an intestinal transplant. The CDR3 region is CASSHQLTGPYPYGYTF. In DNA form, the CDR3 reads TGTGCCAGCAGCCACCAGTTGACAGGCCCGTACCCCTATGGCTACACCTTC.